This record covers a single TCR beta chain. The antigen remains unidentified. This entry belongs to a study of beta chain features in type 1 diabetes. Regarding the study as a whole: cDNA sequencing could over-represent cells with high TCR expression. PCR might favor shorter templates, but any such skew would affect patients and controls equally. In every one of the four CD4+ subsets, TCRB CDR3s were moderately but significantly shorter in Type 1 diabetes patients.

The isolated RNA, all of it, was reverse transcribed, so expressed TCRB transcripts were what got sequenced. Measured with immunoSEQ multiplex PCR; TCRdb has only the in-frame clones, and not every one. This sample has 600,000 to 750,000 clones, with about an eighth found just once. The authors took one heparinised blood draw, averaging roughly 100 mL, from each donor. Central memory, naive, regulatory and stem cell-like memory CD4+ cells were sorted by CD45RO/CCR7/CD25/CD127/CD95/CD27. Trimming left V 6 bases short and J 0 bases short, with 11 bases between. The CDR3 is 13 residues long. Germline assignment: CDR1 SQVTM and CDR2 ANQGSEA.

This receptor was taken from a man aged 30-40 years with type 1 diabetes. The chain employs TRBV29-1 and TRBJ1-1; D not resolved. The sample taken for sequencing was naive CD4+ T cells from blood. CDR3 coding DNA: TGCAGCGTCACGAGGCCGTTGAACACTGAAGCTTTCTTT. It codes for CSVTRPLNTEAFF.